Each of the 19 T cell receptor beta chains below was sequenced from the same sample in a study of Ad26.COV2.S vaccination and SARS-CoV-2 variants. As for treatment: around 19 received Ad26.COV2.S at low or high dose, single or two shots; about 5 received placebo; per-sample allocation not given. Day 63 following the first vaccine or placebo injection was when the samples were taken. Profiling relied on immunoSEQ multiplex PCR, and the TCRdb table lists in-frame clones only, not all of them. The table includes 360,000 or so clones, about nine tenths detected once. This sample comprised peripheral blood, obtained in a trial of Ad26.COV2.S vaccine versus placebo. These receptors were taken from a person aged 18-65 years who received the Ad26.COV2.S COVID-19 vaccine or a placebo.

The chain joins TRBV6-5 to TRBJ2-1; D call uncertain. V shed 6 bases and J shed 8 bases, with 14 bases lying between them. In germline, CDR1 is MNHEY, CDR2 SVGAGI. CDR3 length equals 13 residues. Here the CDR3 reads CASSPNGVDEQFF. The CDR3 DNA reads TGTGCCAGCAGCCCGAACGGAGTGGATGAGCAGTTCTTC.

The chain joins TRBV10-3 to TRBJ1-2; TRBD1 matches at 12 bases. The junction had 3 bases not matched to a gene; V was cut back by 6 bases and J by 4 bases. The germline V gene has CDR1 ENHRY and CDR2 SYGVKD. This CDR3 is 14 amino acids long. CDR3 residues: CAIRGQGAGYGYTF. The CDR3 DNA sequence: TGTGCCATCAGGGGACAGGGGGCGGGCTATGGCTACACCTTC.

V gene TRBV12-3 or TRBV12-4 combines with J gene TRBJ2-7, with TRBD2 matching 11 bases. V shed 4 bases and J 6 bases; nucleotides not matched to a gene: 2. This CDR3 comprises 13 residues. The CDR3 loop is CASSSGLAVEQYF. Written as DNA, the CDR3 is TGTGCCAGCAGTTCGGGACTAGCGGTCGAGCAGTACTTC.

The chain carries TRBV30 and TRBJ1-1, with D perhaps matching TRBD1 (5 bases). CDR1 is GTSNPN and CDR2 is SVGIG in the germline V gene (reference sequence). The CDR3 runs to 15 residues. The ends were cut back, 0 bases at V and 5 bases at J, with 16 bases in the middle. The CDR3 loop is CAWSVQRGAGTEAFF. The CDR3 coding sequence is TGTGCCTGGAGTGTACAAAGGGGCGCGGGGACTGAAGCTTTCTTT.

The chain employs TRBV3-1 (or the pseudogene TRBV3-2) and TRBJ2-3, with D possibly matching TRBD1 (5 bases). V lost 4 bases and J 3 bases, leaving 17 bases between the germline ends. This CDR3 is 16 amino acids long. Germline CDR1 LGHDT, CDR2 YNNKEL (reference sequence). CDR3 nucleotide sequence: TGTGCCAGCAGCCCCACGCCAGGGCTTGGGACAGATACGCAGTATTTT. Its protein is CASSPTPGLGTDTQYF.

The chain combines TRBV6-6 with TRBJ1-1; TRBD1 matches 9 bases. From germline, CDR1 is MNHNY and CDR2 SVGAGI (reference sequence). The CDR3 covers 16 residues. Trimming cost V 7 bases and J 0 bases; bases outside gene matches: 9. The CDR3 loop is CASTGQGSSLNTEAFF. The DNA for the CDR3 is TGTGCCAGCACGGGACAGGGTTCTTCTTTGAACACTGAAGCTTTCTTT.

The CDR3 reads CASSQDLEQPQHF. The CDR3 DNA reads as TGTGCCAGCAGCCAAGATCTTGAACAGCCCCAGCATTTT. The chain is built from TRBV3-1 (or the pseudogene TRBV3-2) and TRBJ1-5; no clear D gene. V lost 0 bases, J lost 7 bases, and 7 bases lay in between. This CDR3 has 13 residues. The germline CDR1 and CDR2 sequences are LGHDT and YNNKEL (reference sequence).

The V and J genes are TRBV19 and TRBJ1-2; 7 bases line up with TRBD1. Germline-derived CDR1 and CDR2 are LNHDA and SQIVND (reference sequence). This CDR3 has 14 residues. The V gene end was trimmed by 5 bases and the J gene end by 5 bases; junction bases not matched to a gene: 8. CDR3 loop: CASSGGQARYGYTF. The CDR3, as DNA: TGTGCCAGTAGTGGAGGACAGGCCCGTTATGGCTACACCTTC.

Notes on this clone: This sample also contains other DNA sequences that code for the same CDR3. The chain couples TRBV3-1 (or the pseudogene TRBV3-2) to TRBJ1-1; D unclear. Trimming shortened V by 3 bases and J by 8 bases, and 7 bases separated the two germline ends. The CDR3 loop spans 11 amino acids. CDR1 is LGHDT, CDR2 YNNKEL, per germline (reference sequence). The DNA of the CDR3 is TGTGCCAGCAGCCAGGGCCCCGAAGCTTTCTTT. Its protein is CASSQGPEAFF.

The chain employs TRBV11-3 and TRBJ1-3; 7 bases agree with TRBD1. This CDR3 spans 14 amino acids. Losses at the gene ends were 4 bases for V and 2 bases for J; bases not matched to a gene: 2. The germline V gene encodes CDR1 SGHNT and CDR2 YENEEA. The CDR3 DNA follows: TGTGCCAGCAGCTCTGGGACAGCTGGAAACACCATATATTTT. Its protein product is CASSSGTAGNTIYF.

This clone was seen a single time. J is TRBJ1-4 and V is TRBV18, with D tentatively TRBD1 (6 bases). Germline lookup yields CDR1 KGHSH and CDR2 LQKENI. The CDR3 sequence is 15 residues long. V was shortened by 3 bases and J by 3 bases, with 11 bases between the two germline ends. In nucleotides, the CDR3 is TGTGCCAGCTCACCTGGCAGGGGCCCTAATGAAAAACTGTTTTTT. This gives the protein CASSPGRGPNEKLFF.

The V call is TRBV6-5, the J call TRBJ2-3; D might be TRBD1 (6 bases). The length of the CDR3 is 12 residues. The germline gives CDR1 MNHEY, CDR2 SVGAGI. Trimming removed 6 bases at V and 5 bases at J, with 9 bases between. The CDR3 reads CASRTQGDTQYF. DNA for the CDR3: TGTGCCAGCAGGACACAGGGAGATACGCAGTATTTT.

On this clone: The identical CDR3 is also encoded by other nucleotide sequences in the sample. V is TRBV19 and J is TRBJ1-1; D may be TRBD1 (6 bases). Deletions cut 1 base from V and 5 bases from J, with 8 bases between. The CDR3 runs 13 residues. Germline V gene sequence: CDR1 LNHDA, CDR2 SQIVND (reference sequence). In nucleotides, the CDR3 is TGTGCCAGTAGTATAGGGAGGGGGACTGAAGCTTTCTTT. Protein sequence: CASSIGRGTEAFF.

This chain uses TRBV7-9 with TRBJ2-5, with 8 bases identical to TRBD2. The V gene's germline CDR1 is SEHNR and CDR2 FQNEAQ (reference sequence). There are 16 residues in the CDR3. The ends lost 5 bases at V and 5 bases at J; junction bases unmatched: 13. DNA for the CDR3: TGTGCCAGCAGCCCAGCGGGGACTAGGTCAGGGGAGACCCAGTACTTC. Encoded protein: CASSPAGTRSGETQYF.

This rearrangement joins TRBV18 to TRBJ2-3, with D tentatively TRBD1 or TRBD2 (6 bases each). CDR1 and CDR2 from the germline V gene are KGHSH and LQKENI. The CDR3 runs to 15 residues. With 2 bases removed from V and 0 bases from J, the gap between germline ends came to 9 bases. CDR3 bases: TGTGCCAGCTCACCAAGGGGGGAAAGCACAGATACGCAGTATTTT. It yields the protein CASSPRGESTDTQYF.

The chain couples TRBV5-1 to TRBJ2-7; TRBD1 aligns across 7 bases. Per the germline V gene, CDR1 is SGHRS and CDR2 is YFSETQ. CDR3 length: 15 residues. The trim removed 5 bases at V and 0 bases at J, leaving 8 bases unmatched. CDR3 sequence reads: CASSPWTGSSYEQYF. In DNA, the CDR3 is TGCGCCAGCAGTCCGTGGACAGGTAGCTCCTACGAGCAGTACTTC.

This clone was seen a few times. The chain uses TRBV15 and TRBJ1-4; D call uncertain. The length of the CDR3 is 15 residues. Germline CDR1 LNHNV, CDR2 YYDKDF (reference sequence). V lost 6 bases and J 0 bases, leaving 11 bases between the germline ends. CDR3 amino acids: CATSGRTPTNEKLFF. CDR3 DNA sequence: TGTGCCACCAGTGGACGAACTCCAACTAATGAAAAACTGTTTTTT.

This chain connects TRBV5-6 to TRBJ1-4, with 7 bases identical to TRBD1. After removal of 5 bases from V and 8 bases from J, the junction contained 9 bases not matched to a gene. From germline, CDR1 is SGHDT and CDR2 YYEEEE. The CDR3 length is 14 residues. Here the CDR3 reads CASRSGTAEEKLFF. Written as DNA, the CDR3 is TGTGCCAGCAGGTCCGGGACAGCGGAGGAAAAACTGTTTTTT.

The V and J genes are TRBV5-4 and TRBJ1-1, with D unclear. V lost 7 bases and J 1 base, leaving 14 bases between the germline ends. Germline CDR1 reads SGHNT; CDR2 reads YYREEE (reference sequence). The CDR3 totals 14 residues. CDR3 in DNA: TGTGCCAGCTTTAAGTTTCTGGGGAACACTGAAGCTTTCTTT. Translating gives CASFKFLGNTEAFF.